This TCR beta chain was sequenced for a study of blood T cell repertoires in COVID-19. Study information: Material from acute and convalescent COVID-19 was sourced from the United States, Italy and Spain. Nucleic acid was either cDNA or gDNA, and it came from T cells, B-cell-depleted T cells, or PBMCs.

Germline CDR1 is WSHSY and CDR2 is SAAADI. The CDR3 runs to 16 residues. The V gene end was trimmed by 2 bases and the J gene end by 2 bases; junction bases not matched to a gene: 8. Original handling: Amplification with reference gene primers provided the estimates of nucleated cell counts. Method: immunoSEQ multiplex PCR; TCRdb's copy keeps in-frame clones and lacks some. Clonal size and the V and J genes are those of that table, whereas D and trimming came from the DNA. The sample gives 150,000 to 200,000 clones, over 75% of which show up once; 11% is in the top ten. The clonotype was recovered from a man in his 60s with active or convalescent COVID-19. The chain recombines TRBV10-2 with TRBJ1-1, with 7 bases that match TRBD1. Sequencing was carried out using peripheral blood. In DNA, the CDR3 is TGCGCCAGCAGTGAGGGGACAGATTTTCCTAACACTGAAGCTTTCTTT. Translating gives CASSEGTDFPNTEAFF.